This T cell receptor (beta chain) was observed in a study of T-cell reconstitution after alpha-beta-depleted transplantation in children. This sample's TCRbeta library carried unique molecular identifier barcodes. In TCRdb, the PCR reads were re-called with MiXCR into one record per CDR3 protein. Of around 500,000 distinct CDR3 sequences detected, 12% appear once; the ten largest clones hold less than 6.5%. V lost 0 bases and J lost 5, with 7 bases in between. The CDR3 spans 14 residues. CDR1 and CDR2 from the germline V gene are SGHTA and FQGNSA. The chain links TRBV7-2 to TRBJ2-2; no clear D gene. Sequencing was performed on PBMCs from the stem cell graft donor, taken from the stem cell graft. The receptor's source is a human donor who donated a stem cell graft to a child with combined immunodeficiency. The CDR3 DNA is TGTGCCAGCAGCTTAGCGTCGCAGACCGGGGAGCTGTTTTTT. Protein: CASSLASQTGELFF.